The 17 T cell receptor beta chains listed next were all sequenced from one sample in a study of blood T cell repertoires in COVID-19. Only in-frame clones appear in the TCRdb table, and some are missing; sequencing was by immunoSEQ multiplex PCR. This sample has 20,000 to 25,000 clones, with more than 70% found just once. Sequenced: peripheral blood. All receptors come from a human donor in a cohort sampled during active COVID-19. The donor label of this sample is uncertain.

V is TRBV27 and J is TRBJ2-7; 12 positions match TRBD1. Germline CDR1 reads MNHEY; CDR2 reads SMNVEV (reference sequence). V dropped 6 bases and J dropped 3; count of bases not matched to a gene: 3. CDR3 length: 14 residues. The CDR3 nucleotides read TGTGCCAGCAGAGGGACAGGGGGCCTCTACGAGCAGTACTTC. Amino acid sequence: CASRGTGGLYEQYF.

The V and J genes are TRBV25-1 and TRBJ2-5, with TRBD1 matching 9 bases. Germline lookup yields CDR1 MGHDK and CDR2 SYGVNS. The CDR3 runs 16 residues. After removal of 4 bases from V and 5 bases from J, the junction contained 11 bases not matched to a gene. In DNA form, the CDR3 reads TGTGCCAGCAGTGGACAGGGGGACGGGTTTTGGGAGACCCAGTACTTC. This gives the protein CASSGQGDGFWETQYF.

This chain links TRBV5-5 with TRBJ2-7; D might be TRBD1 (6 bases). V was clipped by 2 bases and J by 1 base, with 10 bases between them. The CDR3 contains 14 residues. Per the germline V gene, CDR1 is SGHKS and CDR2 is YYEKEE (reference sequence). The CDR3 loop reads CASSFGQRSYEQYF. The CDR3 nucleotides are TGTGCCAGCAGCTTTGGACAGAGATCCTACGAGCAGTACTTC.

The CDR3 DNA reads as TGCAGCGTTGTAGTCTCCCCTAGCGGGGGATTTCGGGAGCAGTACTTC. It translates to CSVVVSPSGGFREQYF. This chain joins TRBV29-1 and TRBJ2-7; 10 nucleotides agree with TRBD2. J was trimmed by 7 bases and V by 4 bases; bases with no gene match: 16. Germline CDR1 SQVTM, CDR2 ANQGSEA. CDR3 length: 16 residues.

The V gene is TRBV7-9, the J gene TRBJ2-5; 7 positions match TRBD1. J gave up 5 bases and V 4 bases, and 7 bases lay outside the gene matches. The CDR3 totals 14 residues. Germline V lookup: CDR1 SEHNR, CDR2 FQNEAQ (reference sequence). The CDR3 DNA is TGTGCCAGCAGCTCCGAGGGGGCACGTGAGACCCAGTACTTC. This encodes CASSSEGARETQYF. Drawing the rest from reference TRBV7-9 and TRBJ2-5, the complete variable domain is DTGVSQNPRHKITKRGQNVTFRCDPISEHNRLYWYRQTLGQGPEFLTYFQNEAQLEKSRLLSDRFSAERPKGSFSTLEIQRTEQGDSAMYLCASSSEGARETQYFGPGTRLLVL.

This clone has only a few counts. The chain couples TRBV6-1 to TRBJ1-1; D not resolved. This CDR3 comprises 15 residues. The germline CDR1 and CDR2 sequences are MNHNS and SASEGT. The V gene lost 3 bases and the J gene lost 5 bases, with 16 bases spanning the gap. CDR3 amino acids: CASSEEAGGGTEAFF. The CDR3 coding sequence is TGTGCCAGCAGTGAGGAGGCCGGAGGTGGGACTGAAGCTTTCTTT.

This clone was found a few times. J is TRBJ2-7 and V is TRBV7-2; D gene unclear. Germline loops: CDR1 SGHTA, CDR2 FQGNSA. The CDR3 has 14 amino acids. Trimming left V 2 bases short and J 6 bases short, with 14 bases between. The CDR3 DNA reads TGTGCCAGCAGCTTAAATTTCTGGTCGGGCGAGCAGTACTTC. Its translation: CASSLNFWSGEQYF.

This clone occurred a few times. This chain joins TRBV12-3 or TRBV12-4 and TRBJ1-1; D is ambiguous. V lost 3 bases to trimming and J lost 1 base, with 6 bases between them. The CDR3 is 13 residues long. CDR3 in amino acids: CASSLWQNTEAFF. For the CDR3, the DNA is TGTGCCAGCAGTTTGTGGCAGAACACTGAAGCTTTCTTT.

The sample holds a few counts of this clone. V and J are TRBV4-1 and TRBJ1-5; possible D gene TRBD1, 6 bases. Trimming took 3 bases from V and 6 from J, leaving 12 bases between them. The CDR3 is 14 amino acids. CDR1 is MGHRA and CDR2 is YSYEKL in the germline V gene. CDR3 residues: CASSQGGPGQPQHF. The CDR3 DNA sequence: TGCGCCAGCAGCCAGGGGGGGCCTGGTCAGCCCCAGCATTTT.

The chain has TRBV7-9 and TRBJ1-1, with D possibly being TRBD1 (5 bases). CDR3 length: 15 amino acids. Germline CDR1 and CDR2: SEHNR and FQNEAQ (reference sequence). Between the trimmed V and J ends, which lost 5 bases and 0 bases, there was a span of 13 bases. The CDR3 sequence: CASSPTGFMNTEAFF. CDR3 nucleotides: TGTGCCAGCAGCCCAACAGGCTTCATGAACACTGAAGCTTTCTTT. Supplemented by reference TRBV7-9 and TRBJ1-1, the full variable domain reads DTGVSQNPRHKITKRGQNVTFRCDPISEHNRLYWYRQTLGQGPEFLTYFQNEAQLEKSRLLSDRFSAERPKGSFSTLEIQRTEQGDSAMYLCASSPTGFMNTEAFFGQGTRLTVV.

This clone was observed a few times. CDR3 in amino acids: CASSVRTTWELFF. For the CDR3, the DNA is TGTGCCAGCAGCGTTAGGACAACCTGGGAGCTGTTTTTT. The rearrangement links TRBV7-2 to TRBJ2-2, with D maybe TRBD1 (5 bases). V dropped 5 bases and J dropped 9 bases, with 13 bases sitting between them. This CDR3 has 13 residues. CDR1 and CDR2 from the germline V gene are SGHTA and FQGNSA.

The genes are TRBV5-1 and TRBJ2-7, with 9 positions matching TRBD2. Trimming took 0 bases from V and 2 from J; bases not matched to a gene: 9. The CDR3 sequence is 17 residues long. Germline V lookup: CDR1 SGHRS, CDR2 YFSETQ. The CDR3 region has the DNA TGCGCCAGCAGCTTGGAGCCTAGCGGGGCGGGCCCCTACGAGCAGTACTTC. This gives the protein CASSLEPSGAGPYEQYF.

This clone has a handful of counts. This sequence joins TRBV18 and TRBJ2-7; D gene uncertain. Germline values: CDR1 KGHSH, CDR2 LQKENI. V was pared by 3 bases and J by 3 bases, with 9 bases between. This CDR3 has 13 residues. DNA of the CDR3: TGTGCCAGCTCACCCTCAGGCTTCTACGAGCAGTACTTC. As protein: CASSPSGFYEQYF.

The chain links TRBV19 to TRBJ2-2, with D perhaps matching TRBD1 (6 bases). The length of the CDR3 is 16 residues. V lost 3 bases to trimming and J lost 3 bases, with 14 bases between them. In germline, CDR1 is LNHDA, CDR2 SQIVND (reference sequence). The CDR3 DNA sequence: TGTGCCAGTAGTATTCAACCAGGGGAATACACCGGGGAGCTGTTTTTT. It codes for CASSIQPGEYTGELFF. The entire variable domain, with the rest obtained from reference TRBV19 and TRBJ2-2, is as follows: DGGITQSPKYLFRKEGQNVTLSCEQNLNHDAMYWYRQDPGQGLRLIYYSQIVNDFQKGDIAEGYSVSREKKESFPLTVTSAQKNPTAFYLCASSIQPGEYTGELFFGEGSRLTVL.

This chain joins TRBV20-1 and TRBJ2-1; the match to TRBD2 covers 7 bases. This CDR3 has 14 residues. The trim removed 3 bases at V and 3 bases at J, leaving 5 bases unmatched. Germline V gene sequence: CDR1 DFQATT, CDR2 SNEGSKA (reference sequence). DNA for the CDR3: TGCAGTGCTAGTTCTAGCGGACGCTACAATGAGCAGTTCTTC. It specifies CSASSSGRYNEQFF.

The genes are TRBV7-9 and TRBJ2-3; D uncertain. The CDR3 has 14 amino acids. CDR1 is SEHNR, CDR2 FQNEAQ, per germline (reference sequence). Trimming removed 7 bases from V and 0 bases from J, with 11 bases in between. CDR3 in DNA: TGTGCCAGCACCTACTACCGCAGCACAGATACGCAGTATTTT. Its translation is CASTYYRSTDTQYF.

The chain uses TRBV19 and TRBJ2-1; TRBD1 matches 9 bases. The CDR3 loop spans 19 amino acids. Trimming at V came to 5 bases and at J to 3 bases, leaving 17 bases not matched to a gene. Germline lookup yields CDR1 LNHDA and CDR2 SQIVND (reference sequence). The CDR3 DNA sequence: TGTGCCAGTAGTCCTCAAAGCAGGACAGGGGATAGGTACTACAATGAGCAGTTCTTC. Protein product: CASSPQSRTGDRYYNEQFF.